This passage covers 24 T cell receptor beta chains from one sample sequenced in a study of blood T cell repertoires in COVID-19. Assay: immunoSEQ multiplex PCR; the TCRdb copy retains only in-frame clones and omits some. The table has 250,000 to 300,000 clones, 86% seen once. The sample comprised peripheral blood. Source of these receptors: a woman in her twenties or thirties with COVID-19, enrolled during active disease.

The chain uses TRBV5-1 and TRBJ2-3; TRBD1 is a possible D gene (6 bases). There are 19 residues in the CDR3. Germline CDR1 is SGHRS and CDR2 is YFSETQ. V lost 4 bases to trimming and J lost 0 bases, with 24 bases between them. The CDR3 loop reads CASSMEPPGHGQSTDTQYF. The CDR3 bases are TGCGCCAGCAGCATGGAGCCCCCGGGACACGGGCAGAGCACAGATACGCAGTATTTT.

The chain recombines TRBV7-2 with TRBJ1-6; the D gene is possibly TRBD1 (5 bases). The CDR3 covers 13 residues. Trimming removed 3 bases from V and 14 bases from J, with 14 bases in between. Per the germline V gene, CDR1 is SGHTA and CDR2 is FQGNSA. The CDR3 nucleotides read TGTGCCAGCAGCTTGGGGCTTTGGGGGGCCCTCCACTTT. Its protein product is CASSLGLWGALHF.

The chain recombines TRBV6-5 with TRBJ2-1; perhaps TRBD2 as D (5 bases). CDR3 length equals 15 residues. CDR1 MNHEY and CDR2 SVGAGI come from the germline V gene. V shed 6 bases and J shed 2 bases, with 14 bases lying between them. CDR3 sequence reads: CASRAADGAYNEQFF. The DNA of the CDR3 is TGTGCCAGCAGGGCTGCGGACGGGGCCTACAATGAGCAGTTCTTC.

The genes are TRBV19 and TRBJ1-2; 8 nucleotides align to TRBD1. The CDR3 length is 13 residues. Germline values: CDR1 LNHDA, CDR2 SQIVND (reference sequence). V lost 9 bases, J lost 8 bases, and 11 bases stayed unmatched. The CDR3 DNA is TGTGCCAGCCAATATGGACAGGGTTACGGCTACACCTTC. Translating it yields CASQYGQGYGYTF.

J is TRBJ2-7 and V is TRBV5-5; no reliable D call. The CDR3 loop spans 12 amino acids. In germline, CDR1 is SGHKS, CDR2 YYEKEE (reference sequence). V was shortened by 2 bases and J by 7 bases, with 10 bases between the two germline ends. CDR3 amino acids: CASSLMGWEQYF. The CDR3 DNA reads as TGTGCCAGCAGCTTAATGGGCTGGGAGCAGTACTTC.

The chain has TRBV27 and TRBJ1-3, with D unresolved. CDR1 is MNHEY and CDR2 is SMNVEV in the germline V gene (reference sequence). Trimming pared 10 bases from V and 3 bases from J, leaving 7 bases between. CDR3 length equals 11 residues. The CDR3 bases are TGTGCCACCGGAGTTGGAAACACCATATATTTT. Its protein is CATGVGNTIYF.

This chain links TRBV28 with TRBJ2-3; 7 bases map to TRBD1. The ends lost 5 bases at V and 6 bases at J; junction bases unmatched: 8. Looked up from germline, CDR1 is MDHEN and CDR2 is SYDVKM. The CDR3 consists of 14 residues. The CDR3 spells CASSPTGRRDTQYF. CDR3 nucleotides: TGTGCCAGCAGTCCGACAGGGAGAAGGGATACGCAGTATTTT.

The table lists this clone with a count of one. The rearrangement joins TRBV6-6 to TRBJ2-1, with 7 bases matching TRBD2. This CDR3 has 17 residues. The junction had 10 bases not matched to a gene; V was cut back by 5 bases and J by 0 bases. Germline CDR1 MNHNY, CDR2 SVGAGI (reference sequence). The CDR3 DNA sequence: TGTGCCAGCAGTCCGTATCTGGGGGGGGGCTCCTACAATGAGCAGTTCTTC. Translating gives CASSPYLGGGSYNEQFF.

The genes are TRBV10-1 and TRBJ2-2; TRBD1 agrees at 8 bases. Germline values: CDR1 WNHNN, CDR2 SYGVQD (reference sequence). Unmatched junction bases numbered 10, after V lost 2 bases and J lost 5 bases. CDR3 length: 17 residues. In DNA, the CDR3 is TGCGCCAGCAGTGAGAGGGGGACAGGACGGCGGACCGGGGAGCTGTTTTTT. This codes for CASSERGTGRRTGELFF.

V is TRBV4-1 and J is TRBJ1-2; D unclear. V was shortened by 4 bases and J by 8 bases, with 14 bases between the two germline ends. Germline values: CDR1 MGHRA, CDR2 YSYEKL. CDR3 length: 13 residues. This CDR3 reads CASSPNAGSGYTF. The DNA of the CDR3 is TGCGCCAGCAGCCCTAATGCGGGGTCGGGCTACACCTTC.

The rearrangement links TRBV21-1 to TRBJ2-7; the DNA was not compared with TRBD2, the D call given in the table. TRBV21-1 is a recognized pseudogene. There are 22 residues in the CDR3. CDR3 in amino acids: CASSLQEEGGETPAGGLYEQYF. For the CDR3, the DNA is TGTGCCAGCAGCCTCCAGGAGGAGGGCGGAGAGACTCCAGCGGGGGGGCTGTACGAGCAGTACTTC.

This chain connects TRBV18 to TRBJ1-3; D is undetermined. CDR1 and CDR2 from the germline V gene are KGHSH and LQKENI. This CDR3 has 15 residues. V was shortened by 3 bases and J by 2 bases, with 11 bases between the two germline ends. The CDR3 DNA sequence: TGTGCCAGCTCACCGCCGGGTTGGGCTGGAAACACCATATATTTT. This sequence encodes CASSPPGWAGNTIYF.

The V and J genes are TRBV5-6 and TRBJ1-4, with D perhaps matching TRBD1 (6 bases). V shed 2 bases and J shed 7 bases, with 21 bases lying between them. The CDR3 has 17 amino acids. Germline V gene sequence: CDR1 SGHDT, CDR2 YYEEEE. The CDR3: CASSFLTHANRVEKLFF. For the CDR3, the DNA is TGTGCCAGCAGCTTCCTTACCCACGCGAACAGGGTTGAAAAACTGTTTTTT. Full variable domain (outside the CDR3, taken from reference TRBV5-6 and TRBJ1-4): DAGVTQSPTHLIKTRGQQVTLRCSPKSGHDTVSWYQQALGQGPQFIFQYYEEEERQRGNFPDRFSGHQFPNYSSELNVNALLLGDSALYLCASSFLTHANRVEKLFFGSGTQLSVL.

The chain joins TRBV2 to TRBJ2-3; 12 bases match TRBD2. The V gene's germline CDR1 is SNHLY and CDR2 FYNNEI. This CDR3 contains 15 residues. J gave up 3 bases and V 5 bases, and 3 bases lay outside the gene matches. In DNA, the CDR3 is TGTGCCAGCAGTCCGCTAGCGGGGGGGACAGATACGCAGTATTTT. Translation: CASSPLAGGTDTQYF.

V is TRBV19 and J is TRBJ2-5, with D perhaps TRBD2 (6 bases). In germline, CDR1 is LNHDA, CDR2 SQIVND (reference sequence). V was shortened by 5 bases and J by 3 bases, with 16 bases between the two germline ends. This CDR3 spans 15 amino acids. The CDR3 loop is CASSAGGDMEETQYF. The CDR3 coding sequence is TGTGCCAGTAGTGCCGGAGGGGATATGGAAGAGACCCAGTACTTC.

The V and J genes are TRBV6-6 and TRBJ1-5; 9 positions agree with TRBD1. J lost 3 bases, V lost 6 bases, and 3 bases had no gene match. This CDR3 is built from 14 residues. Looked up from germline, CDR1 is MNHNY and CDR2 is SVGAGI (reference sequence). The CDR3 sequence is CASRSQGANQPQHF. CDR3 nucleotide sequence: TGTGCCAGCAGATCACAGGGGGCCAATCAGCCCCAGCATTTT.

This chain joins TRBV5-1 and TRBJ2-1; 7 bases are shared with TRBD1. Germline V gene data show CDR1 as SGHRS and CDR2 as YFSETQ. The V segment lost 3 bases and the J segment 3 bases; nucleotides outside the gene matches: 9. The CDR3 sequence is 16 residues long. This CDR3 reads CASSSRTGAFYNEQFF. CDR3 bases: TGCGCCAGCAGCTCCCGGACAGGTGCCTTCTACAATGAGCAGTTCTTC.

V is TRBV5-4 and J is TRBJ1-6; a possible D gene is TRBD1 (6 bases). Looked up from germline, CDR1 is SGHNT and CDR2 is YYREEE (reference sequence). The CDR3 runs 16 residues. Between the trimmed V and J ends, which lost 4 bases and 0 bases, there was a span of 11 bases. Here the CDR3 reads CASSPWGLSYNSPLHF. In DNA form, the CDR3 reads TGTGCCAGCAGCCCGTGGGGGCTCTCCTATAATTCACCCCTCCACTTT.

The chain has TRBV3-1 (or the pseudogene TRBV3-2) and TRBJ2-7; D possibly corresponds to TRBD2 (5 bases). The CDR3 has 13 residues. Germline loops: CDR1 LGHDT, CDR2 YNNKEL (reference sequence). V dropped 8 bases and J dropped 0 bases, with 11 bases sitting between them. The CDR3 is CASRSGNSYEQYF. The CDR3 bases are TGTGCCAGCCGTTCGGGAAACTCCTACGAGCAGTACTTC.

The chain joins TRBV18 to TRBJ1-2; the D is unclear. The CDR3 has 14 amino acids. V dropped 4 bases and J dropped 2 bases, with 11 bases sitting between them. The germline V gene encodes CDR1 KGHSH and CDR2 LQKENI. In DNA, the CDR3 is TGTGCCAGCTCACTGGTTACAGAAAACTATGGCTACACCTTC. Translating it yields CASSLVTENYGYTF.

The CDR3 is CASSLALAGGDEQFF. CDR3 in DNA: TGTGCCAGCAGCTTAGCCCTAGCGGGTGGCGATGAGCAGTTCTTC. The chain has TRBV11-3 and TRBJ2-1; 8 bases align to TRBD2. The J segment lost 8 bases and the V segment lost 1 base, leaving 7 bases of the junction unmatched. The CDR3 runs 15 residues. From germline, CDR1 is SGHNT and CDR2 YENEEA.

This clone has a handful of counts. The gene calls are TRBV13 and TRBJ2-7; TRBD1 might be the D (6 bases). CDR1 and CDR2 from the germline V gene are PRHDT and FYEKMQ (reference sequence). The CDR3 contains 12 residues. V was shortened by 11 bases and J by 6 bases, with 17 bases between the two germline ends. This CDR3 is CASSDSPFEQYF. DNA for the CDR3: TGTGCCTCATCGGACAGTCCCTTCGAGCAGTACTTC.

The chain combines TRBV3-1 (or the pseudogene TRBV3-2) with TRBJ2-7; TRBD2 matches at 7 bases. CDR1 and CDR2 from the germline V gene are LGHDT and YNNKEL (reference sequence). Trimming took 1 base from V and 0 from J; bases not matched to a gene: 6. The CDR3 is 16 residues long. CDR3 in DNA: TGTGCCAGCAGCCAAGGAGTAGCGGGTCTCTCCTACGAGCAGTACTTC. Translation: CASSQGVAGLSYEQYF.

V is TRBV3-1 (or the pseudogene TRBV3-2) and J is TRBJ2-7, with a tentative D call TRBD2 (6 bases). The CDR3 covers 17 residues. CDR1 is LGHDT, CDR2 YNNKEL, per germline (reference sequence). Trimming shortened V by 1 base and J by 11 bases, and 27 bases separated the two germline ends. The CDR3 protein is CASSQGLVEGKRSFKYF. DNA for the CDR3: TGTGCCAGCAGCCAAGGGTTGGTGGAGGGTAAGAGGAGCTTTAAGTACTTC.